The 15 T cell receptor beta chains in this list originate from one sample, sequenced in a study of CD8 T cells in Susac syndrome (dated by TCRdb to between 2018 and 2021). Library preparation used the immunoSEQ multiplex PCR assay. RNA was extracted with the RNeasy kit and roughly 0.5 to 1 ug was reverse transcribed using random hexamers. TCRdb trimmed public reads at Q25 via fastp, called clones via MiXCR and kept in-frame beta chains. Identical CDR3 proteins give one entry, which carries the most common genes and DNA. Present in this sample are 300,000 to 350,000 distinct CDR3 sequences, about 91% of which were seen just once. Approximately 0.065% of the sample is taken by the ten largest. Sequences were obtained from CD4+ T cells from PBMCs. The receptor set was obtained from a human donor with multiple sclerosis.

The CDR3 reads CAWSRAGQQPQHF. CDR3 DNA sequence: TGTGCCTGGAGTAGGGCAGGGCAACAGCCCCAGCATTTT. V and J are TRBV30 and TRBJ1-5; weak D call: TRBD1 (5 bases). The CDR3 sequence is 13 residues long. The germline V and J ends were trimmed by 2 bases and 7 bases, with 12 bases remaining between them. In germline, CDR1 is GTSNPN, CDR2 SVGIG (reference sequence).

The CDR3, as DNA: TGTGCCAGCAGCTTGGGACAGTTTCGTTGGAGCGGGGAGCTGTTTTTT. Translated, it gives CASSLGQFRWSGELFF. The chain employs TRBV5-6 and TRBJ2-2, with a tentative D call TRBD1 (5 bases). Germline V gene sequence: CDR1 SGHDT, CDR2 YYEEEE. The length of the CDR3 is 16 residues. The ends were cut back, 0 bases at V and 7 bases at J, with 16 bases in the middle. The full variable domain, completed using reference TRBV5-6 and TRBJ2-2, is DAGVTQSPTHLIKTRGQQVTLRCSPKSGHDTVSWYQQALGQGPQFIFQYYEEEERQRGNFPDRFSGHQFPNYSSELNVNALLLGDSALYLCASSLGQFRWSGELFFGEGSRLTVL.

The chain combines TRBV9 with TRBJ2-1; D is undetermined. This CDR3 region has 15 residues. Germline values: CDR1 SGDLS, CDR2 YYNGEE. The germline V and J ends were trimmed by 0 bases and 0 bases, with 7 bases remaining between them. CDR3 coding DNA: TGTGCCAGCAGCGTAGGCGTCAGCTCCTACAATGAGCAGTTCTTC. Its protein product is CASSVGVSSYNEQFF.

Remarks on this clonotype: An end of the junction does not agree with germline; a read error may underlie this. The chain joins TRBV6-1 to TRBJ2-1; D remains ambiguous. CDR1 is MNHNS, CDR2 SASEGT, per germline. The CDR3 is made up of 14 amino acids. The DNA for the CDR3 is TGTGCCAGCAGGGAAGAACCATTAAGAAGCGAGCAGTTCTTC. Translated: CASREEPLRSEQFF.

The CDR3 DNA reads as TGTGCCAGCAGTTACAATCCCCTAGACCCTCGCCAGCCTCCCCTTTCCTCTGGGGCCAACGTCCTGACTTTC. This encodes CASSYNPLDPRQPPLSSGANVLTF. The rearrangement joins TRBV6-2 or TRBV6-3 to TRBJ2-6; no clear D. Germline CDR1 MNHEY, CDR2 SVGEGT. With 2 bases removed from V and 0 bases from J, the gap between germline ends came to 32 bases. This CDR3 has 24 residues.

The V and J genes are TRBV3-1 and TRBJ1-1, with TRBD1 matching 10 bases. The CDR3 length is 14 residues. Germline V CDR1 and CDR2: LGHDT, YNNKEL (reference sequence). Losses at the gene ends were 5 bases for V and 5 bases for J; bases not matched to a gene: 5. This chain's CDR3 is CASSFGTGETEAFF. Here the CDR3 DNA reads TGTGCCAGCAGCTTCGGGACAGGGGAAACTGAAGCTTTCTTT.

On this clonotype itself: One end of the junction is discordant with germline, which a read error may explain. The V gene is TRBV20-1, the J gene TRBJ1-3, with no clear D. The germline V gene encodes CDR1 DFQATT and CDR2 SNEGSKA (reference sequence). This CDR3 spans 15 amino acids. In DNA, the CDR3 is TGTAGTGCCAGGAGGGAGTTGGGATCTGGAAACACCATATATTTT. This translates into CSARRELGSGNTIYF.

This chain joins TRBV14 and TRBJ1-1, with D perhaps matching TRBD1 (5 bases). CDR1 and CDR2 (germline): SGHDN, FVKESK. The CDR3 is 13 amino acids. Trimming removed 6 bases at V and 5 bases at J, with 13 bases between. Here the CDR3 reads CASSAGRVTEAFF. As DNA, the CDR3 is TGTGCCAGCAGTGCAGGGCGGGTTACTGAAGCTTTCTTT.

This clonotype occurred a few times. The V and J genes are TRBV7-2 and TRBJ1-3; D gene unclear. The CDR3 spans 13 residues. Germline loops: CDR1 SGHTA, CDR2 FQGNSA. Trimming removed 4 bases at V and 2 bases at J, with 6 bases between. The CDR3 coding sequence is TGTGCCAGCAGCTCTCGGACTGGAAACACCATATATTTT. Its protein is CASSSRTGNTIYF.

This clonotype was detected only once. V usage is TRBV6-6 and J usage is TRBJ2-1; TRBD2 aligns across 9 bases. This CDR3 contains 14 residues. Trimming cost V 7 bases and J 3 bases; bases outside gene matches: 4. Per the germline V gene, CDR1 is MNHNY and CDR2 is SVGAGI (reference sequence). The CDR3 sequence: CASTKAGGYNEQFF. The DNA of the CDR3 is TGTGCCAGCACCAAAGCGGGGGGCTACAATGAGCAGTTCTTC.

The rearrangement uses TRBV29-1 and TRBJ2-1; 12 positions match TRBD2. The CDR3 is 15 residues long. J was trimmed by 10 bases and V by 4 bases; bases with no gene match: 11. Germline values: CDR1 SQVTM, CDR2 ANQGSEA. The CDR3 spells CSVASELAGGNEQFF. CDR3 coding DNA: TGCAGCGTTGCGTCGGAACTAGCGGGAGGAAACGAGCAGTTCTTC.

The chain carries TRBV12-3 or TRBV12-4 and TRBJ1-6, with D unresolved. The CDR3 sequence is 14 residues long. Trimming pared 6 bases from V and 0 bases from J, leaving 6 bases between. The CDR3 nucleotides read TGTGCCAGCAGGCCCGGCTCCTATAATTCACCCCTCCACTTT. It codes for CASRPGSYNSPLHF.

The V gene is TRBV20-1, the J gene TRBJ2-5; 11 bases agree with TRBD1. The CDR3 runs to 15 residues. Germline V gene lookup returns CDR1 DFQATT and CDR2 SNEGSKA (reference sequence). J lost 5 bases, V lost 0 bases, and 5 bases had no gene match. The CDR3 spells CSARDGQGAGETQYF. The CDR3 DNA is TGCAGTGCTAGAGATGGACAGGGGGCGGGGGAGACCCAGTACTTC.

The genes are TRBV7-9 and TRBJ2-5; D may be TRBD2 (5 bases). Germline CDR1 SEHNR, CDR2 FQNEAQ (reference sequence). The CDR3 covers 14 residues. Trimming left V 11 bases short and J 4 bases short, with 20 bases between. The CDR3 spells CAVPLGYGIETQYF. For the CDR3, the DNA is TGTGCCGTACCTTTGGGATACGGGATAGAGACCCAGTACTTC.

The chain links TRBV2 to TRBJ1-2, with 10 bases lining up with TRBD1. Per the germline V gene, CDR1 is SNHLY and CDR2 is FYNNEI. V shed 6 bases and J 8 bases; nucleotides not matched to a gene: 9. This CDR3 has 14 amino acids. CDR3 bases: TGTGCCAGCAGCCTTACTAGACAGGGGGCCGGCTACACCTTC. The encoded protein is CASSLTRQGAGYTF.